This TCR beta chain stems from a study of post-analysis software for immune sequencing data. Study-wide background: The patients showed relapsing-remitting, secondary progressive and progressive-relapsing multiple sclerosis courses.

Included in the TCR beta cDNA libraries were unique molecular identifiers. The yield from approximately 1 to 10 million T cells was roughly 500,000 cDNA molecules in total. In TCRdb, the PCR reads were re-called with MiXCR into one record per CDR3 protein. The sample has hundreds of thousands of distinct CDR3 sequences; around 27% are singletons. The CDR3 sequence is 15 residues long. Losses at the gene ends were 6 bases for V and 5 bases for J; bases not matched to a gene: 10. Germline lookup yields CDR1 MNHEY and CDR2 SVGAGI. General study points: Among multiple sclerosis patients, normalized Chao1 diversity was significantly below that of controls. Patients showed TRBV5-6, TRBV5-1 and TRBV20-1 among a few TRBV segments more frequent than in controls.

A word on this clonotype: What it binds is unknown.

This clonotype originated in a girl aged 5-17 years with multiple sclerosis. Sample: blood. The chain has TRBV6-5 and TRBJ2-5, with 9 bases identical to TRBD1. The CDR3 sequence: CASRTPGTGLETQYF. The CDR3 DNA reads TGTGCCAGCAGGACTCCCGGGACAGGGCTCGAGACCCAGTACTTC.